Listed below are T cell receptor beta chains from one sample, sequenced in a study of T cells in Graves' hyperthyroidism and ophthalmopathy. MiXCR was run by TCRdb on the multiplex PCR reads, yielding one entry per CDR3 protein. The data show about half a million distinct CDR3 sequences, about 24% seen once. Sequenced material: blood. The receptor set was obtained from a woman aged 25 to 39 with Graves' ophthalmopathy. CDR3s include the opening cysteine and the closing phenylalanine or tryptophan. The order of the fields is D gene, V gene, J gene, clone size, CDR3 protein, CDR3 DNA. A D gene is named only where the DNA matches it firmly. Clone size is not always given. Where it is, it says once, few, many or a class for expanded clones.

D: NA; V: TRBV5-8; J: TRBJ2-5; size: few; CDR3: CASSLVYSLQETQYF; DNA: TGTGCCAGCAGCTTGGTCTATTCGCTCCAAGAGACCCAGTACTTC
D: TRBD1; V: TRBV5-6; J: TRBJ1-6; size: NA; CDR3: CASNTGTGDSPLHF; DNA: TGTGCCAGCAACACCGGGACAGGGGATTCACCCCTCCACTTT
D: TRBD2; V: TRBV4-1; J: TRBJ2-7; size: many; CDR3: CASSPGTSQKFYEQYF; DNA: TGCGCCAGCAGCCCTGGGACTAGCCAAAAGTTTTACGAGCAGTACTTC
D: TRBD1; V: TRBV25-1; J: TRBJ1-2; size: NA; CDR3: CASSGGTGVYYGYTF; DNA: TGTGCCAGCAGTGGAGGGACAGGGGTGTACTATGGCTACACCTTC
D: NA; V: TRBV18; J: TRBJ1-1; size: many; CDR3: CASSPPPSREAFF; DNA: TGTGCCAGCTCACCACCTCCTTCGAGGGAAGCTTTCTTT
D: NA; V: TRBV6-1; J: TRBJ1-1; size: NA; CDR3: CASSDKPSGYAEAFF; DNA: TGTGCCAGCAGTGATAAGCCTAGTGGGTACGCTGAAGCTTTCTTT
D: NA; V: TRBV3-1; J: TRBJ1-3; size: many; CDR3: CASSLLAVSGNTIYF; DNA: TGTGCCAGCAGCCTACTCGCGGTCTCTGGAAACACCATATATTTT
D: NA; V: TRBV6-1; J: TRBJ2-5; size: NA; CDR3: CASRGQASGGVQYF; DNA: TGTGCCAGCAGGGGACAGGCGAGTGGGGGGGTCCAGTACTTC
D: NA; V: TRBV12-3/TRBV12-4; J: TRBJ1-5; size: many; CDR3: CASSKEGAADNQPQHF; DNA: TGTGCCAGCAGTAAGGAAGGGGCGGCAGACAATCAGCCCCAGCATTTT
D: NA; V: TRBV6-1; J: TRBJ2-7; size: NA; CDR3: CASSQGLQEQYF; DNA: TGTGCCAGCAGTCAGGGACTGCAAGAGCAGTACTTC
D: NA; V: TRBV12-3/TRBV12-4; J: TRBJ1-1; size: few; CDR3: CASSRGARGTEAFF; DNA: TGTGCCAGCAGCAGAGGGGCCCGGGGCACTGAAGCTTTCTTT
D: NA; V: TRBV12-3/TRBV12-4; J: TRBJ2-5; size: NA; CDR3: CASSLVPRSETQYF; DNA: TGTGCCAGCAGTTTGGTCCCTAGGAGTGAGACCCAGTACTTC
D: NA; V: TRBV2; J: TRBJ2-4; size: NA; CDR3: CASSDWDLANIQYF; DNA: TGTGCCAGCAGTGATTGGGACTTGGCGAACATTCAGTACTTC
D: NA; V: TRBV27; J: TRBJ1-5; size: many; CDR3: CASSFSPMVGSNQPQHF; DNA: TGTGCCAGCAGTTTCTCCCCTATGGTTGGGAGCAATCAGCCCCAGCATTTT
D: NA; V: TRBV4-1; J: TRBJ1-2; size: NA; CDR3: CASSQVGVLDYGYTF; DNA: TGCGCCAGCAGCCAAGTCGGGGTGCTCGACTATGGCTACACCTTC
D: NA; V: TRBV11-2; J: TRBJ1-3; size: many; CDR3: CASSLQGVVNTIYF; DNA: TGTGCCAGCAGTCTACAAGGAGTAGTAAACACCATATATTTT
D: TRBD2; V: TRBV2; J: TRBJ2-7; size: many; CDR3: CASDPSGVYEQYF; DNA: TGTGCCAGCGATCCTAGCGGGGTTTACGAGCAGTACTTC
D: NA; V: TRBV29-1; J: TRBJ2-7; size: many; CDR3: CSGRTPSYEQYF; DNA: TGCAGCGGACGGACGCCCTCCTACGAGCAGTACTTC
D: NA; V: TRBV6-1; J: TRBJ1-1; size: few; CDR3: CASADWGLGTEAFF; DNA: TGTGCCAGCGCCGATTGGGGCTTGGGCACTGAAGCTTTCTTT
D: TRBD1; V: TRBV11-2; J: TRBJ2-2; size: few; CDR3: CASSYRDRGDTGELFF; DNA: TGTGCCAGCAGCTACCGGGACAGGGGGGACACCGGGGAGCTGTTTTTT
D: NA; V: TRBV12-3/TRBV12-4; J: TRBJ1-2; size: many; CDR3: CASSLVGVGVYGYTF; DNA: TGTGCCAGCAGTTTAGTCGGGGTGGGGGTTTATGGCTACACCTTC
D: NA; V: TRBV3-1; J: TRBJ1-3; size: many; CDR3: CASSQTAGNTIYF; DNA: TGTGCCAGCAGCCAGACAGCTGGAAACACCATATATTTT
D: NA; V: TRBV6-5; J: TRBJ2-7; size: many; CDR3: CASSFQGGEQYF; DNA: TGTGCCAGCAGTTTCCAGGGCGGCGAGCAGTACTTC
D: NA; V: TRBV12-3/TRBV12-4; J: TRBJ1-2; size: NA; CDR3: CASSSQSYGYTF; DNA: TGTGCCAGCAGTTCTCAGTCCTATGGCTACACCTTC
D: NA; V: TRBV6-1; J: TRBJ2-5; size: NA; CDR3: CASIHSGYQETQYF; DNA: TGCGCCAGCATTCATTCAGGGTACCAAGAGACCCAGTACTTC
D: TRBD2; V: TRBV4-1; J: TRBJ2-7; size: NA; CDR3: CASSRGGLGAYEQYF; DNA: TGCGCCAGCAGCCGTGGGGGACTAGGCGCCTACGAGCAGTACTTC
D: NA; V: TRBV6-5; J: TRBJ2-3; size: many; CDR3: CASSYGDGHTDTQYF; DNA: TGTGCCAGCAGTTACGGCGACGGACACACAGATACGCAGTATTTT
D: NA; V: TRBV6-1; J: TRBJ1-2; size: many; CDR3: CASTDSDTDGYTF; DNA: TGTGCCAGCACCGACTCCGACACTGATGGCTACACCTTC
D: TRBD1; V: TRBV6-5; J: TRBJ1-1; size: few; CDR3: CASSSPGGGMNTEAFF; DNA: TGTGCCAGCAGTTCCCCAGGGGGGGGAATGAACACTGAAGCTTTCTTT
D: NA; V: TRBV29-1; J: TRBJ1-1; size: NA; CDR3: CSVDTYRAENTEAFF; DNA: TGCAGCGTTGATACCTACAGGGCAGAGAACACTGAAGCTTTCTTT
D: NA; V: TRBV6-1; J: TRBJ1-1; size: NA; CDR3: CASSEGRLRDPDTEAFF; DNA: TGTGCCAGCAGTGAAGGGAGATTAAGGGATCCGGACACTGAAGCTTTCTTT
D: TRBD2; V: TRBV29-1; J: TRBJ2-2; size: NA; CDR3: CSRPPAGATPGELFF; DNA: TGCAGCCGTCCCCCAGCGGGGGCCACCCCCGGGGAGCTGTTTTTT
D: TRBD2; V: TRBV11-2; J: TRBJ2-7; size: many; CDR3: CASSLDWRGDYEQYF; DNA: TGTGCCAGCAGCTTAGATTGGCGGGGGGACTACGAGCAGTACTTC
D: NA; V: TRBV18; J: TRBJ1-1; size: many; CDR3: CASSPRPVLERTEAFF; DNA: TGTGCCAGCTCACCACGACCAGTCCTGGAGAGGACTGAAGCTTTCTTT
D: NA; V: TRBV7-9; J: TRBJ2-5; size: NA; CDR3: CASSQTTGSQETQYF; DNA: TGTGCCAGCAGCCAAACCACAGGTTCCCAAGAGACCCAGTACTTC
D: NA; V: TRBV7-2; J: TRBJ1-1; size: many; CDR3: CASSAGQSTEAFF; DNA: TGTGCCAGCAGCGCTGGACAGAGCACTGAAGCTTTCTTT
D: NA; V: TRBV27; J: TRBJ1-6; size: many; CDR3: CASSLFRDIDSPLHF; DNA: TGTGCCAGCAGTTTATTCAGGGACATCGATTCACCCCTCCACTTT
D: NA; V: TRBV2; J: TRBJ2-7; size: many; CDR3: CATGLGGGLYEQYF; DNA: TGTGCCACCGGACTAGGGGGGGGCCTCTACGAGCAGTACTTC
D: NA; V: TRBV28; J: TRBJ1-2; size: NA; CDR3: CASSLTGIGGGYTF; DNA: TGTGCCAGCAGTCTTACAGGGATCGGGGGAGGCTACACCTTC
D: NA; V: TRBV19; J: TRBJ1-5; size: NA; CDR3: CASSIILGSNQPQHF; DNA: TGTGCCAGTAGTATAATTCTTGGGAGCAATCAGCCCCAGCATTTT
D: TRBD2; V: TRBV28; J: TRBJ2-7; size: few; CDR3: CASRPAGVAHEQYF; DNA: TGTGCCAGCAGGCCAGCGGGGGTTGCCCACGAGCAGTACTTC
D: NA; V: TRBV5-1; J: TRBJ2-5; size: many; CDR3: CASRTWIGGRETQYF; DNA: TGCGCCAGCAGAACTTGGATCGGGGGACGGGAGACCCAGTACTTC
D: TRBD1; V: TRBV4-1; J: TRBJ2-7; size: many; CDR3: CASSQDVGTGRDEQYF; DNA: TGCGCCAGCAGCCAAGATGTCGGGACAGGGCGAGACGAGCAGTACTTC
D: TRBD2; V: TRBV11-1; J: TRBJ2-7; size: many; CDR3: CASSWGGGASDYEQYF; DNA: TGTGCCAGCAGCTGGGGCGGGGGGGCATCCGACTACGAGCAGTACTTC
D: NA; V: TRBV6-2/TRBV6-3; J: TRBJ1-2; size: many; CDR3: CASRVKDYGYTF; DNA: TGTGCCAGCAGGGTGAAGGACTATGGCTACACCTTC
D: NA; V: TRBV12-3/TRBV12-4; J: TRBJ2-7; size: many; CDR3: CASSFDMSYEQYF; DNA: TGTGCCAGCAGTTTTGACATGTCTTACGAGCAGTACTTC
D: NA; V: TRBV3-1; J: TRBJ2-7; size: NA; CDR3: CASSQGWVAEQYF; DNA: TGTGCCAGCAGCCAAGGGTGGGTTGCCGAGCAGTACTTC
D: NA; V: TRBV6-2/TRBV6-3; J: TRBJ1-2; size: NA; CDR3: CASSYPRGYYGYTF; DNA: TGTGCCAGCAGTTACCCCCGGGGCTACTATGGCTACACCTTC
D: TRBD2; V: TRBV3-1; J: TRBJ2-5; size: NA; CDR3: CASSQDRGLAGVGQETQYF; DNA: TGTGCCAGCAGCCAAGATCGTGGACTAGCGGGGGTGGGGCAAGAGACCCAGTACTTC
D: NA; V: TRBV12-3/TRBV12-4; J: TRBJ1-1; size: NA; CDR3: CASSSGRTDAFF; DNA: TGTGCCAGCAGTTCTGGGCGGACTGATGCTTTCTTT
D: TRBD1; V: TRBV24-1; J: TRBJ2-3; size: many; CDR3: CATSDPSIQGPDTQYF; DNA: TGTGCCACCAGTGACCCATCCATACAGGGGCCAGATACGCAGTATTTT
D: NA; V: TRBV6-1; J: TRBJ1-1; size: few; CDR3: CASSVGGRLNWWAFF; DNA: TGTGCCAGCAGTGTGGGGGGCAGGCTGAACTGGTGGGCTTTCTTT
D: TRBD1; V: TRBV2; J: TRBJ2-7; size: once; CDR3: CAIRTGFSYEQYF; DNA: TGTGCCATAAGGACAGGCTTCTCCTACGAGCAGTACTTC
D: NA; V: TRBV2; J: TRBJ2-2; size: NA; CDR3: CASMGSGPDTGELFF; DNA: TGTGCCAGCATGGGATCTGGGCCGGACACCGGGGAGCTGTTTTTT